In this sample, the clone carrying this T cell receptor (beta chain) turned up once. Its antigen is still unknown. Antigen-reactive proliferating T cell lines came from CFSE-labeled cells given autologous monocytes and SARS-CoV-2 spike or nucleoprotein. TCRdb's table, derived via immunoSEQ multiplex PCR, lists solely in-frame clones and lacks some. This sample carries fewer than 550 clones, about 7.7% of them seen once, and the ten largest clones take approximately 15%. Germline V gives CDR1 SGHDN, CDR2 FVKESK. The V segment lost 1 base and the J segment 4 bases; nucleotides outside the gene matches: 7. The CDR3 loop spans 16 amino acids. The source of the sample is a study of CD4 T cell repertoires in COVID-19.

Source: central memory CD4+ T cells, cultured in vitro, taken after recovery from COVID-19. The chain joins TRBV14 to TRBJ2-1, with 7 bases matching TRBD2. The source of this sequence is a human donor who had COVID-19. The CDR3 protein is CASSQVQGSGYNEQFF. The CDR3 region has the DNA TGTGCCAGCAGCCAAGTTCAGGGTAGCGGGTACAATGAGCAGTTCTTC.